These 27 T cell receptor beta chains came from one sample sequenced in a study of regulatory T cells in long-lasting Graves disease. Sample time point: newly diagnosed GD, antithyroid drugs for less than 3 months. The TCR library used RNA extracted from PBMCs. Assembly of TCR beta libraries relied on iRepertoire HTBI primers together with Arm-PCR of CDR3 regions. Using its own MiXCR run on the multiplex PCR reads, TCRdb lists one record per CDR3 protein. The sample holds approximately 400,000 distinct CDR3 sequences, 15% seen once. The data also belong to a second study, concerning T cells in Graves' hyperthyroidism and ophthalmopathy.

Sequencing used peripheral blood mononuclear cells (PBMCs), obtained at new diagnosis, from a patient treated with antithyroid drugs. The receptors come from a middle-aged woman with Graves disease.

This clonotype was recorded many times. V and J are TRBV19 and TRBJ2-2; 10 bases align to TRBD2. CDR3 size: 16 residues. V shed 4 bases, J shed 3 bases, and the junction held 5 bases outside the gene matches. CDR1 is LNHDA and CDR2 is SQIVND in the germline V gene (reference sequence). The CDR3 sequence is CASSTTSGMYTGELFF. The CDR3 DNA sequence: TGTGCCAGTAGTACTACTAGCGGGATGTACACCGGGGAGCTGTTTTTT.

This clonotype showed up many times. The V call is TRBV7-2, the J call TRBJ2-5, with no clear D. V gave up 3 bases and J gave up 2 bases, with 16 bases separating them. The V gene's germline CDR1 is SGHTA and CDR2 FQGNSA. The CDR3 runs to 16 residues. The CDR3 is CASSLSRSGPQETQYF. CDR3 nucleotide sequence: TGTGCCAGCAGCTTGTCGCGTAGTGGGCCTCAAGAGACCCAGTACTTC.

This clonotype was seen at least ten times. V and J are TRBV7-3 and TRBJ2-3, with D unresolved. This CDR3 is built from 15 residues. Trimming took off 1 base at V and 0 bases at J, with 8 bases between the two ends. Germline CDR1 SGHTA, CDR2 FQGTGA. CDR3 coding DNA: TGTGCCAGCAGCTTAAGTGGATCTAGCACAGATACGCAGTATTTT. Its protein product is CASSLSGSSTDTQYF.

This clonotype was seen a handful of times. The chain has TRBV19 and TRBJ2-2, with 12 bases that match TRBD2. The CDR3 totals 16 residues. After removal of 3 bases from V and 5 bases from J, the junction contained 4 bases not matched to a gene. From germline, CDR1 is LNHDA and CDR2 SQIVND (reference sequence). The CDR3 DNA is TGTGCCAGTAGTATTTGGCTAGCGGGAGGGACCGGGGAGCTGTTTTTT. This sequence encodes CASSIWLAGGTGELFF.

This clonotype was seen at least ten times. This chain connects TRBV6-2 or TRBV6-3 to TRBJ1-1, with D tentatively TRBD1 (5 bases). The CDR3 loop spans 12 amino acids. Germline CDR1 is MNHEY and CDR2 is SVGEGT. With 4 bases removed from V and 9 bases from J, the gap between germline ends came to 12 bases. For the CDR3, the DNA is TGTGCCAGCAGTTTGAGGGGAATTCAAGCTTTCTTT. Amino acids: CASSLRGIQAFF.

The chain joins TRBV2 to TRBJ2-1; D unresolved. Trimming removed 5 bases at V and 7 bases at J, with 6 bases between. The CDR3 consists of 11 residues. From germline, CDR1 is SNHLY and CDR2 FYNNEI. CDR3 in DNA: TGTGCCAGCAGTTGGAAAAATGAGCAGTTCTTC. Translating it yields CASSWKNEQFF.

There are many counts of this clonotype. This chain uses TRBV11-3 with TRBJ1-2; D uncertain. The ends were cut back, 1 base at V and 4 bases at J, with 7 bases in the middle. Germline V CDR1 and CDR2: SGHNT, YENEEA. The CDR3 spans 13 residues. CDR3 sequence reads: CASSLAGRYGYTF. CDR3 DNA: TGTGCCAGCAGCTTAGCAGGACGCTATGGCTACACCTTC.

There are many counts of this clonotype. The genes are TRBV7-8 and TRBJ2-1; the D call may be TRBD1 or TRBD2 (5 bases each). The V gene's germline CDR1 is SGHVS and CDR2 FQNEAQ. This CDR3 has 16 residues. The V and J ends lost 5 bases and 0 bases respectively, with 14 bases between them. The CDR3 sequence: CASSRDVLSSYNEQFF. The CDR3 DNA is TGTGCCAGCAGCCGGGACGTCCTAAGCTCCTACAATGAGCAGTTCTTC.

This clonotype was counted a few times. The V call is TRBV5-4, the J call TRBJ2-3, with D perhaps TRBD2 (6 bases). Germline loops: CDR1 SGHNT, CDR2 YYREEE (reference sequence). The CDR3 consists of 14 residues. V was cut by 4 bases and J by 6 bases, with 15 bases left in between. The CDR3 spells CASSAGLAEDTQYF. CDR3 bases: TGTGCCAGCAGCGCGGGGCTGGCCGAGGATACGCAGTATTTT. Full variable domain (outside the CDR3, taken from reference TRBV5-4 and TRBJ2-3): ETGVTQSPTHLIKTRGQQVTLRCSSQSGHNTVSWYQQALGQGPQFIFQYYREEENGRGNFPPRFSGLQFPNYSSELNVNALELDDSALYLCASSAGLAEDTQYFGPGTRLTVL.

This clonotype was observed many times. The gene calls are TRBV18 and TRBJ2-3; D is unclear. Germline V gives CDR1 KGHSH, CDR2 LQKENI. There are 13 residues in the CDR3. V lost 8 bases and J lost 0, with 9 bases in between. The CDR3 is CASSPTSTDTQYF. DNA of the CDR3: TGTGCCAGCAGCCCGACTAGCACAGATACGCAGTATTTT. Full variable domain (outside the CDR3, taken from reference TRBV18 and TRBJ2-3): NAGVMQNPRHLVRRRGQEARLRCSPMKGHSHVYWYRQLPEEGLKFMVYLQKENIIDESGMPKERFSAEFPKEGPSILRIQQVVRGDSAAYFCASSPTSTDTQYFGPGTRLTVL.

The chain combines TRBV14 with TRBJ1-1; D unresolved. Trimming removed 2 bases at V and 6 bases at J, with 19 bases between. CDR3 length equals 16 residues. In germline, CDR1 is SGHDN, CDR2 FVKESK. The CDR3 sequence: CASSQFLPGSNSEAFF. Here the CDR3 DNA reads TGTGCCAGCAGCCAATTCCTCCCGGGGAGTAATTCTGAAGCTTTCTTT.

This clonotype appeared many times. The chain recombines TRBV28 with TRBJ1-5, with D maybe TRBD1 (5 bases). The V gene lost 2 bases and the J gene lost 7 bases, with 24 bases spanning the gap. The CDR3 runs to 18 residues. Germline-derived CDR1 and CDR2 are MDHEN and SYDVKM. CDR3 DNA: TGTGCCAGCAGTTTAAAGTCCCCCCCAGCAAGCCGGGGGCAGCCCCAGCATTTT. Protein sequence: CASSLKSPPASRGQPQHF.

This clonotype was picked up many times. The gene calls are TRBV20-1 and TRBJ2-5; D is unresolved. V gave up 5 bases and J gave up 1 base, with 20 bases separating them. Germline CDR1 DFQATT, CDR2 SNEGSKA (reference sequence). This CDR3 region has 16 residues. In DNA form, the CDR3 reads TGCAGTGCTCCTCTTGGTAGAGGTTTCAGCCAAGAGACCCAGTACTTC. This codes for CSAPLGRGFSQETQYF.

In DNA, the CDR3 is TGCGCCAGCAGCCCCACGGCGAGTCACCACGAGCAGTACTTC. It is translated as CASSPTASHHEQYF. The gene calls are TRBV5-1 and TRBJ2-7; no reliable D call. CDR1 is SGHRS, CDR2 YFSETQ, per germline. The germline V and J ends were trimmed by 4 bases and 5 bases, with 16 bases remaining between them. The length of the CDR3 is 14 residues.

This clonotype came up many times. This chain uses TRBV7-2 with TRBJ2-7; D not resolved. The CDR3 is 14 amino acids. Trimming removed 5 bases from V and 0 bases from J, with 11 bases in between. Germline CDR1 SGHTA, CDR2 FQGNSA. The CDR3 nucleotides read TGTGCCAGCAGCCCAGACCGCTACTCCTACGAGCAGTACTTC. This translates into CASSPDRYSYEQYF.

The table lists this clonotype with a few counts. The V and J genes are TRBV18 and TRBJ2-1; tentative D call: TRBD2 (6 bases). V lost 5 bases to trimming and J lost 5 bases, with 10 bases between them. Germline V gene data show CDR1 as KGHSH and CDR2 as LQKENI. This CDR3 is built from 13 residues. The CDR3 here is CASSGGANNEQFF. The CDR3 bases are TGTGCCAGCTCAGGCGGGGCTAACAATGAGCAGTTCTTC.

The J gene is TRBJ1-4, the V gene TRBV6-2 or TRBV6-3; D call uncertain. Trimming shortened V by 5 bases and J by 5 bases, and 12 bases separated the two germline ends. The length of the CDR3 is 14 residues. Germline values: CDR1 MNHEY, CDR2 SVGEGT. CDR3 loop: CASSDYLENEKLFF. CDR3 DNA: TGTGCCAGCAGTGATTACCTAGAGAATGAAAAACTGTTTTTT.

The table lists this clonotype with many counts. CDR3 amino acids: CASSLEGGGNQPQHF. In DNA, the CDR3 is TGTGCCAGCAGTTTAGAGGGAGGAGGCAATCAGCCCCAGCATTTT. The J gene is TRBJ1-5, the V gene TRBV12-3 or TRBV12-4; no reliable D call. The V gene lost 1 base and the J gene lost 2 bases, with 9 bases spanning the gap. CDR3 length: 15 amino acids.

The sample holds many counts of this clonotype. This chain connects TRBV5-1 to TRBJ2-1; 9 nucleotides line up with TRBD2. The CDR3 length is 16 residues. V was clipped by 3 bases and J by 1 base; unmatched bases: 5. Germline V gene data show CDR1 as SGHRS and CDR2 as YFSETQ. The CDR3 nucleotides are TGCGCCAGCAGCTCCGCTAGCGGGGTTTCCTACAATGAGCAGTTCTTC. Translated: CASSSASGVSYNEQFF.

This clonotype came up a few times. A read error may be the cause here, since a much bigger clone is one base away. This chain links TRBV12-3 or TRBV12-4 with TRBJ2-7, with 8 bases fitting TRBD1. Trimming took 5 bases from V and 0 from J; bases not matched to a gene: 3. This CDR3 contains 14 residues. The CDR3 region has the DNA TGTGCCAGCAGTATGACAGGGGACTCCTACGAGCAGTACTTC. It specifies CASSMTGDSYEQYF.

This clonotype was observed many times. The chain has TRBV2 and TRBJ2-1; TRBD2 agrees at 11 bases. The CDR3 consists of 15 residues. The ends lost 5 bases at V and 3 bases at J; junction bases unmatched: 3. Germline CDR1 is SNHLY and CDR2 is FYNNEI. The CDR3 region is CASSRLAGYYNEQFF. The CDR3, as DNA: TGTGCCAGCAGTCGACTAGCGGGGTACTACAATGAGCAGTTCTTC.

This clonotype came up a few times. The CDR3, as DNA: TGTGCCAGCAGTTACTCTGTCGGACTAGCGGGAGACAATGAGCAGTTCTTC. Protein sequence: CASSYSVGLAGDNEQFF. This chain joins TRBV6-2 or TRBV6-3 and TRBJ2-1, with 13 bases matching TRBD2. Trimming took 0 bases from V and 5 from J; bases not matched to a gene: 4. This CDR3 has 17 amino acids. Germline assignment: CDR1 MNHEY and CDR2 SVGEGT.

Regarding this clonotype: A read error likely explains this, since a far larger clone differs by one base. The rearrangement links TRBV11-3 to TRBJ2-3; D gene ambiguous. The CDR3 totals 12 residues. Germline V gene sequence: CDR1 SGHNT, CDR2 YENEEA. The CDR3, as DNA: TGTGCCAGCACGAGTAGCACAGATACGCATTATTTT. Translation gives CASTSSTDTHYF. Drawing the rest from reference TRBV11-3 and TRBJ2-3, the complete variable domain is EAGVVQSPRYKIIEKKQPVAFWCNPISGHNTLYWYLQNLGQGPELLIRYENEEAVDDSQLPKDRFSAERLKGVDSTLKIQPAELGDSAVYLCASTSSTDTHYFGPGTRLTVL.

The chain is built from TRBV7-6 and TRBJ2-3; 8 nucleotides match TRBD1. Unmatched junction bases numbered 7, after V lost 5 bases and J lost 0 bases. Germline CDR1 is SGHVS and CDR2 is FNYEAQ. This CDR3 contains 16 residues. CDR3 DNA: TGTGCCAGCAGCGCTTGGGACAGGCGGAGCACAGATACGCAGTATTTT. Amino acid sequence: CASSAWDRRSTDTQYF.

This clonotype has a handful of counts. This chain joins TRBV3-1 and TRBJ1-5; 9 positions match TRBD1. The V gene end was trimmed by 8 bases and the J gene end by 3 bases; junction bases not matched to a gene: 2. Germline CDR1 LGHDT, CDR2 YNNKEL (reference sequence). CDR3 length equals 13 residues. In DNA form, the CDR3 reads TGTGCCAGCGGGACAGGGTTCAATCAGCCCCAGCATTTT. This translates into CASGTGFNQPQHF.

This clonotype was seen more than once but under ten times. The V gene is TRBV6-1, the J gene TRBJ1-2, with TRBD1 matching over 7 bases. Germline V lookup: CDR1 MNHNS, CDR2 SASEGT. The CDR3 is made up of 13 amino acids. Trimming removed 6 bases from V and 4 bases from J; junction bases left unmatched: 5. CDR3 in amino acids: CASRPGGGYGYTF. CDR3 nucleotide sequence: TGTGCCAGCAGACCAGGGGGTGGCTATGGCTACACCTTC.

The chain couples TRBV5-6 to TRBJ2-5; 7 nucleotides align to TRBD1. J gave up 1 base and V 0 bases, and 3 bases lay outside the gene matches. In germline, CDR1 is SGHDT, CDR2 YYEEEE. CDR3 length: 15 amino acids. The chain's CDR3 is CASSLAWDSQETQYF. In nucleotides, the CDR3 is TGTGCCAGCAGCTTGGCGTGGGACAGCCAAGAGACCCAGTACTTC.